This is a list of T cell receptor beta chains from one sample in a study of CD8 T cells in Susac syndrome. TCRdb re-called the immunoSEQ multiplex PCR reads through MiXCR, storing one row per CDR3 protein. This table has around 120,000 distinct CDR3 sequences, roughly 94% appearing once. What was sequenced was CD4+ T cells from PBMCs. Receptors were obtained from a human donor with multiple sclerosis. Both conserved end residues are trimmed from each CDR3. The D gene is left open where the match is weak.

>TRBD2|TRBJ2-7|TRBV6-1
ASNSRGTRSHEQY
>.|TRBJ2-5|TRBV6-5
ASRRASQETQY
>.|TRBJ2-7|TRBV5-4
ASSLEPSIYEQY
>.|TRBJ2-2|TRBV7-2
ASTPQVDTGELF
>TRBD2|TRBJ2-1|TRBV30
AWSASIAGGPQF
>TRBD1|TRBJ2-4|TRBV7-8
ASSLGQGANIQY
>.|TRBJ1-1|TRBV7-2
ASSPAGQKAF
>.|TRBJ2-3|TRBV5-1
ASRGDTQY
>.|TRBJ2-3|TRBV7-2
ASSRSGADTQY
>TRBD1|TRBJ2-2|TRBV12-3/TRBV12-4
ASSPGTGAPGTGELF